This T cell receptor (beta chain) originates from a study of blood T cell repertoires in COVID-19 (dated by TCRdb to about 2020). The study in broad terms: The collaborator samples originated in the United States, Italy and Spain and spanned the acute and convalescent phases of COVID-19. The prospective study material was composed of cDNA or gDNA derived from T cells, B-cell-depleted T cells, or PBMCs. Deeply sampled blood TCRbeta repertoires from subjects exposed to, actively infected with, or recovered from COVID-19 were included in the dataset. The repertoires were released in a freely available public database meant as a resource for research on the immune response to SARS-CoV-2. Samples came from the ongoing ImmuneRACE study (first 160 participants) plus 1,254 subjects from 6 global collaborators. The sample metadata nearly always contained a de-identified subject ID, COVID-19 status, age in years and sex. HLA class I and class II types, where available, came from metadata supplied by the sample provider rather than from assay-based typing. Paper-wide results and their limitations: The quantity of clinical and demographic metadata differed by source and by participant and was supplied without curation.

Ends trimmed: V by 4 bases, J by 7 bases; bases unmatched to a gene: 5. From the cysteine through the phenylalanine, the CDR3 covers 14 amino acids. Kept here is only the CDR3 DNA, which spans 42 bases and is read in frame from base 1. Sequences MNHEY (CDR1) and SVGAGI (CDR2) are obtained from the germline V gene. TCRbeta CDR3 regions were amplified from genomic DNA using the immunoSEQ Assay, a bias-controlled multiplex PCR. In the original analysis: The number of nucleated cells in each sample was estimated by amplification of reference gene primers within the assay. To quantify the absolute abundance of each unique TCRbeta CDR3 rearrangement, sequence reads were collapsed and filtered. For each sample, productive Simpson clonality was calculated by taking the square root of Simpson's diversity index across productive rearrangements. TCRdb retrieved this table from immuneACCESS and kept in-frame rearrangements only. Not all clones are present; in checked studies, unresolved V genes account for under half, and no reason is known for the remainder. The V and J calls and the clone size are those of that table, but D and trimming were determined from the DNA. Here the sample has roughly 80,000 clones; about 84% occur a single time. Around 13% of the sample is in the top ten clones.

The collaborating institutions used their own protocols to collect whole blood in K2EDTA tubes. Collaborator samples were shipped for TCRbeta analysis as frozen whole blood, isolated PBMCs, or DNA extracted from either sample type. The table lists this clone with a count of one. The clone's antigen remains unknown. Per-base qualities were not stored, and no clone one base away is much larger. This sequence originates from a human donor in a cohort sampled during active COVID-19. The rearrangement joined TRBV6-5 to TRBJ1-5, with 9 middle bases fitting TRBD1. The sequenced sample was peripheral blood. CDR3 loop: CASSSRTGEQPQHF. Here is the DNA: TGTGCCAGCAGTTCCCGGACAGGGGAGCAGCCCCAGCATTTT.